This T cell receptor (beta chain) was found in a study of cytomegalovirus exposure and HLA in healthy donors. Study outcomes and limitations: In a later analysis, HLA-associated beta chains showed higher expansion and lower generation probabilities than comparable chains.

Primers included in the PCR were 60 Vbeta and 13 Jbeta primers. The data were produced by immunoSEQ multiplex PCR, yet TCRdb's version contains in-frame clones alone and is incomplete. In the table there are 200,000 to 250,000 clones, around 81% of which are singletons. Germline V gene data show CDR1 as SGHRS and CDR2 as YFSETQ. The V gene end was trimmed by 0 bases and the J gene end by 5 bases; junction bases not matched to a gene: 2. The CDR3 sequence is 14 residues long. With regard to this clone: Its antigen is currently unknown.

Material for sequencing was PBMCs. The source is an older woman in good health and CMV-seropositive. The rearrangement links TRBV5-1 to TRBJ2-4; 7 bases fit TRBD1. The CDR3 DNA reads TGCGCCAGCAGCTTGGGAGGGACAGAAAACATTCAGTACTTC. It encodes CASSLGGTENIQYF. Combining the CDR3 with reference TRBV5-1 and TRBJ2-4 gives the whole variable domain KAGVTQTPRYLIKTRGQQVTLSCSPISGHRSVSWYQQTPGQGLQFLFEYFSETQRNKGNFPGRFSGRQFSNSRSEMNVSTLELGDSALYLCASSLGGTENIQYFGAGTRLSVL.